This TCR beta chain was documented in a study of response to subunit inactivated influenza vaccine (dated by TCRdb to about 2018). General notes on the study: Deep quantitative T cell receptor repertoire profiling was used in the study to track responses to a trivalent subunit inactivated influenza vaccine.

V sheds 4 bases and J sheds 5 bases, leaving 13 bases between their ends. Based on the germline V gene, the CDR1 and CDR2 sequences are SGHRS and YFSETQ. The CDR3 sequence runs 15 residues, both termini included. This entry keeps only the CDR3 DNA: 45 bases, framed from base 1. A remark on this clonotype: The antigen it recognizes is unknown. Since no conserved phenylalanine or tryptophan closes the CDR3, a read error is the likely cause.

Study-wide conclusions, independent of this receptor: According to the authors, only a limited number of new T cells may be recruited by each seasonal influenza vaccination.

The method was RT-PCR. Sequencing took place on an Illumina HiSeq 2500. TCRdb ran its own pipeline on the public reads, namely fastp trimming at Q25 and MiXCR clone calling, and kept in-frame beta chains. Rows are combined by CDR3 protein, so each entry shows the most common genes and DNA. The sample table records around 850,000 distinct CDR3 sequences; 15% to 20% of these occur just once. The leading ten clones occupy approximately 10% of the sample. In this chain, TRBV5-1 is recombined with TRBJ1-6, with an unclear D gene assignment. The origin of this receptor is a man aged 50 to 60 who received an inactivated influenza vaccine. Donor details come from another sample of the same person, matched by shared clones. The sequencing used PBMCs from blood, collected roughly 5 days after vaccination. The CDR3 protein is CASSVGSGNNSPLHL. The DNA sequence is TGCGCCAGCAGCGTGGGGTCCGGAAATAATTCACCCCTCCACCTT.